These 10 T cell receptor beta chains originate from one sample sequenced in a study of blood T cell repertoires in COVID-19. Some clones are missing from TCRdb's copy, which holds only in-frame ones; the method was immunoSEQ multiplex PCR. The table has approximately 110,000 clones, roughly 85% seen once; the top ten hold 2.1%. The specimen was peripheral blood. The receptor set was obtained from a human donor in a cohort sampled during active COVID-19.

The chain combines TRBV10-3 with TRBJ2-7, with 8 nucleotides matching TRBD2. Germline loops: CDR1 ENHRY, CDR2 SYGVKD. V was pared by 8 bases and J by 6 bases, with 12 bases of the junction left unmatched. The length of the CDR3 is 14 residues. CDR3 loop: CAICASGGRGEQYF. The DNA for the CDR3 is TGTGCCATCTGTGCGTCGGGGGGGAGGGGCGAGCAGTACTTC.

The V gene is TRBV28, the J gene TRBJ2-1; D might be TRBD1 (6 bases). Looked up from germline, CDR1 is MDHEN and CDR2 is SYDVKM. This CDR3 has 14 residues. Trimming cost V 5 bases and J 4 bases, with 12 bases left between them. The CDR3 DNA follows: TGTGCCAGCAGTCCGCAGGGGCTGTACAATGAGCAGTTCTTC. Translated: CASSPQGLYNEQFF.

The CDR3 coding sequence is TGTGCCAGCAGTGCGGGGGTTAACTATGGCTACACCTTC. Encoded protein: CASSAGVNYGYTF. The V and J genes are TRBV2 and TRBJ1-2; perhaps TRBD1 as D (5 bases). The V gene's germline CDR1 is SNHLY and CDR2 FYNNEI. Trimming removed 4 bases at V and 1 base at J, with 7 bases between. This CDR3 comprises 13 residues. Filled out from reference TRBV2 and TRBJ1-2, the complete variable domain reads EPEVTQTPSHQVTQMGQEVILRCVPISNHLYFYWYRQILGQKVEFLVSFYNNEISEKSEIFDDQFSVERPDGSNFTLKIRSTKLEDSAMYFCASSAGVNYGYTFGSGTRLTVV.

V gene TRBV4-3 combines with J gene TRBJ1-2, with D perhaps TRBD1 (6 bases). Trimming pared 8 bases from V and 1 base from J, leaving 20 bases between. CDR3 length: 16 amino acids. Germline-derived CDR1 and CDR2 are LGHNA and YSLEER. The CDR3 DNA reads TGCGCCAGCGCAAGGGACACGGGCGCGTTTAACTATGGCTACACCTTC. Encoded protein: CASARDTGAFNYGYTF.

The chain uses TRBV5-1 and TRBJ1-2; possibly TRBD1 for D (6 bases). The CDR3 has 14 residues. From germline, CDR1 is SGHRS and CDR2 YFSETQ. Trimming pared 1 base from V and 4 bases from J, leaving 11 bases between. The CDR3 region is CASSLTQGSYGYTF. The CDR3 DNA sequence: TGCGCCAGCAGCTTGACCCAGGGGAGCTATGGCTACACCTTC.

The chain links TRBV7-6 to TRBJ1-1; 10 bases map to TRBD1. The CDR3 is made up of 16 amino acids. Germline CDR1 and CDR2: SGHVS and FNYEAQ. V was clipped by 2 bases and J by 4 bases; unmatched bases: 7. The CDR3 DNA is TGTGCCAGCAGCTTATGGGCGGGACAGGGGAGCACTGAAGCTTTCTTT. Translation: CASSLWAGQGSTEAFF.

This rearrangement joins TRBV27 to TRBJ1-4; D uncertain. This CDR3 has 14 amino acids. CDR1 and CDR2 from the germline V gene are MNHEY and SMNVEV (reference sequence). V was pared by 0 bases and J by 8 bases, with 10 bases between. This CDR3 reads CASSLSRGWEKLFF. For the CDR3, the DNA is TGTGCCAGCAGTTTATCGCGGGGTTGGGAAAAACTGTTTTTT.

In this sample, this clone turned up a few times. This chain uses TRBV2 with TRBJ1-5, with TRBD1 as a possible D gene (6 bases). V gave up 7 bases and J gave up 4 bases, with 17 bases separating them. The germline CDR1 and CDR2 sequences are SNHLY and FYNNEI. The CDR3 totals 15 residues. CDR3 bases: TGTGCCAGCACCCTCGAGGGGGGGGAAAATCAGCCCCAGCATTTT. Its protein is CASTLEGGENQPQHF.

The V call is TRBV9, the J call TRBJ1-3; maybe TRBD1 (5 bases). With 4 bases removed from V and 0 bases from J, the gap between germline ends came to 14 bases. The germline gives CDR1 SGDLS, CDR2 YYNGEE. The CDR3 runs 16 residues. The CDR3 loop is CASSLTDSSSGNTIYF. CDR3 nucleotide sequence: TGTGCCAGCAGCCTCACAGACAGTAGCTCTGGAAACACCATATATTTT.

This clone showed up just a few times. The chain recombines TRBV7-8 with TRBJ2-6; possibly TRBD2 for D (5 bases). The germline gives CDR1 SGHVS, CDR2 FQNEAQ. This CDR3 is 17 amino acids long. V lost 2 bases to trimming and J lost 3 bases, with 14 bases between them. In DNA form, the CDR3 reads TGTGCCAGCAGCTTAAAGGAGGCCCTGAGTGGGGCCAACGTCCTGACTTTC. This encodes CASSLKEALSGANVLTF.